This TCR beta chain was sequenced during a study of T-cell reconstitution after alpha-beta-depleted transplantation in children. Study findings and constraints: Newly produced T cells mostly accounted for T-cell counts and diversity one year post-transplant. At day 60, the high TCRbeta diversity found in some patients originated from recipient T cells and thymic progenitors that had survived. Alpha-beta T cells about two months after transplant reportedly derived from several hundred expanded graft clones.

This clonotype showed up just a few times. Its antigen is not known. This CDR3 is 16 amino acids long. Trimming took 4 bases from V and 3 from J, leaving 19 bases between them. Germline CDR1 reads SGHRS; CDR2 reads YFSETQ. During its preparation, the TCRbeta library received unique molecular identifiers. Via MiXCR, TCRdb re-called the PCR reads, giving one row per CDR3 protein. Of 550,000 to 800,000 distinct CDR3 sequences listed, around 12% are singletons. Sequences were derived from PBMCs, sampled before TCRalphabeta/CD19-depleted stem cell transplant. The TCR sequence derives from a girl aged 2 to 10 with congenital amegakaryocytic thrombocytopenia, due to receive a stem cell transplant. The V call is TRBV5-1, the J call TRBJ1-2; the D is unclear. This CDR3 reads CASSATAAEKDYGYTF. CDR3 nucleotides: TGCGCCAGCAGCGCGACGGCGGCGGAGAAAGACTATGGCTACACCTTC.